One TCR beta chain is described in this entry. TCRdb's copy holds only in-frame clones and misses some; the assay was immunoSEQ multiplex PCR. The data hold a few hundred thousand clones, with roughly 89% observed a single time. The data are from a study of blood T cell repertoires in COVID-19. Germline CDR1 is SGHAT and CDR2 is FQNNGV. The CDR3 has 12 amino acids. Trimming took 8 bases from V and 7 from J; bases not matched to a gene: 5. The TCR originated in a woman aged 18-29 years who had recovered from COVID-19. Source material: PBMCs or T cells enriched from blood (not recorded which). This chain connects TRBV11-2 to TRBJ2-7, with 10 bases fitting TRBD2. CDR3 in DNA: TGTGCCAGCGAACTAGCGGGAAATGAGCAGTACTTC. It is translated as CASELAGNEQYF.